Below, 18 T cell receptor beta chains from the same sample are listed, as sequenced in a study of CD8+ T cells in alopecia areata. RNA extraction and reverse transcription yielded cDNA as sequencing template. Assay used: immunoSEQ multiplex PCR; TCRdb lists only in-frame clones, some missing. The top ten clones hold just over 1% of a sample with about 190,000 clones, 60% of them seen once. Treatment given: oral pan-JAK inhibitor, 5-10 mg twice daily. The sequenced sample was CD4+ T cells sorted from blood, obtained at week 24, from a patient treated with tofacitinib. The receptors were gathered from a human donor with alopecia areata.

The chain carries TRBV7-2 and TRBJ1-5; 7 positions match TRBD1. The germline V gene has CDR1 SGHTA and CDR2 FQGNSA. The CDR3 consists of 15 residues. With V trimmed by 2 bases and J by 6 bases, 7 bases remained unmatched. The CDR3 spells CASSLSGQGGQPQHF. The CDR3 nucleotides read TGTGCCAGCAGCTTATCGGGTCAGGGGGGTCAGCCCCAGCATTTT.

CDR3 sequence reads: CSVEAGGGGPQHF. The CDR3, as DNA: TGCAGCGTTGAAGCCGGGGGCGGAGGGCCCCAGCATTTT. This sequence joins TRBV29-1 and TRBJ1-5; a weak D match, TRBD1 (6 bases). Germline V gene data show CDR1 as SQVTM and CDR2 as ANQGSEA. The ends were cut back, 1 base at V and 9 bases at J, with 13 bases in the middle. The CDR3 consists of 13 residues.

This CDR3 reads CASSLELGTQYF. As DNA, the CDR3 is TGCGCCAGCAGCTTGGAGTTGGGGACCCAGTACTTC. The chain is built from TRBV5-1 and TRBJ2-5; D is uncertain. Germline V gene data show CDR1 as SGHRS and CDR2 as YFSETQ. The CDR3 is made up of 12 amino acids. The V end lost 0 bases, the J end lost 7 bases, and 7 bases lay between the germline ends.

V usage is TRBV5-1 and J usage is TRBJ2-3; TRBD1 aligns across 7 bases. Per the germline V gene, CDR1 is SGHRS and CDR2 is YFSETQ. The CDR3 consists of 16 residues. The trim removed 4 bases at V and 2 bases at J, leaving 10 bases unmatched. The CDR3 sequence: CASSGGDRSFTDTQYF. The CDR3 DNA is TGCGCCAGCAGCGGTGGGGACAGAAGTTTCACAGATACGCAGTATTTT.

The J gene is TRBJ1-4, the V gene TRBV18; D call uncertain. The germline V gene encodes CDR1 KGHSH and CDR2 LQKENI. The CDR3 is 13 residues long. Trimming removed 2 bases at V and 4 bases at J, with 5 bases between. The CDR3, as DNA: TGTGCCAGCTCACCAGGCATTAATGAAAAACTGTTTTTT. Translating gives CASSPGINEKLFF.

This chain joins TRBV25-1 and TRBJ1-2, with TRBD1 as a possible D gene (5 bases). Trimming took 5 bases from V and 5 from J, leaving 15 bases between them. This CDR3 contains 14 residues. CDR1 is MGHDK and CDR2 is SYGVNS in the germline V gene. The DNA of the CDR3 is TGTGCCAGCAGTCCCTTGGGGGTGCGTTATGGCTACACCTTC. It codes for CASSPLGVRYGYTF.

The CDR3 sequence is CASNPGLGPDTQYF. CDR3 in DNA: TGTGCCAGCAATCCGGGACTAGGACCGGATACGCAGTATTTT. The chain links TRBV11-2 to TRBJ2-3; 8 bases are a match to TRBD2. The CDR3 spans 14 residues. Germline V gene data show CDR1 as SGHAT and CDR2 as FQNNGV. Unmatched junction bases numbered 9, after V lost 7 bases and J lost 6 bases.

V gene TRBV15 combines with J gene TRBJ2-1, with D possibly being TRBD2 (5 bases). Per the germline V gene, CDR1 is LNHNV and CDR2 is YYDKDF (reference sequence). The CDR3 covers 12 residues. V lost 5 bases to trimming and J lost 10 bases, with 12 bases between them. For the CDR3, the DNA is TGTGCCACCAGCCGAGGGAGTAGGGAGCAGTTCTTC. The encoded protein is CATSRGSREQFF. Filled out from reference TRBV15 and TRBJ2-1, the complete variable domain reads DAMVIQNPRYQVTQFGKPVTLSCSQTLNHNVMYWYQQKSSQAPKLLFHYYDKDFNNEADTPDNFQSRRPNTSFCFLDIRSPGLGDTAMYLCATSRGSREQFFGPGTRLTVL.

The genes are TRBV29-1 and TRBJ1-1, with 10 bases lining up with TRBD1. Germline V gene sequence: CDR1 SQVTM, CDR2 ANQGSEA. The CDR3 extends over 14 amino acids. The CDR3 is CSGRPGTGATEAFF. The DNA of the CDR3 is TGCAGTGGGAGACCCGGGACAGGGGCCACGGAAGCTTTCTTT.

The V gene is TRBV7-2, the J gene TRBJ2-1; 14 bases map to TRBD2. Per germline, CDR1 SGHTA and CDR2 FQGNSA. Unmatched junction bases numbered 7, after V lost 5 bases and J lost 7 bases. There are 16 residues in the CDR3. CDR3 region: CASSRTGTSGSNEQFF. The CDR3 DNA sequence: TGTGCCAGCAGCCGTACCGGGACTAGCGGGAGTAATGAGCAGTTCTTC.

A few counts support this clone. The CDR3 is CACLPGPGELFF. CDR3 bases: TGTGCCTGCTTACCTGGGCCCGGGGAGCTGTTTTTT. The chain combines TRBV30 with TRBJ2-2; D is unclear. Germline V lookup: CDR1 GTSNPN, CDR2 SVGIG (reference sequence). The V gene lost 6 bases and the J gene lost 6 bases, with 11 bases spanning the gap. The CDR3 spans 12 residues.

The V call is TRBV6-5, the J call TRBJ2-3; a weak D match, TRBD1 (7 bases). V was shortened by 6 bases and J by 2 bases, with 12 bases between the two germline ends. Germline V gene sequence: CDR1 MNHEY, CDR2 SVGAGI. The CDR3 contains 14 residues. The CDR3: CASRLRGVTDTQYF. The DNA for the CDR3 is TGTGCCAGCAGACTCAGGGGGGTCACAGATACGCAGTATTTT.

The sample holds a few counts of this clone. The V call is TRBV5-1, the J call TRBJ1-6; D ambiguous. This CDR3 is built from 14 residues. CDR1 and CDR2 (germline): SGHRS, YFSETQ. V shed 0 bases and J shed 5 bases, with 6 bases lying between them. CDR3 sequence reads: CASSLDGDNSPLHF. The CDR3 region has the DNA TGCGCCAGCAGCTTGGACGGGGATAATTCACCCCTCCACTTT.

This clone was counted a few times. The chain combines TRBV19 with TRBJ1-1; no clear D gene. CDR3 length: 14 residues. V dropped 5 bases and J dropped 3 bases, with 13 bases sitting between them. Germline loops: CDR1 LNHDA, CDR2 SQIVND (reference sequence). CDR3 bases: TGTGCCAGTAGTTTCCTCGGGATGGACACTGAAGCTTTCTTT. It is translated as CASSFLGMDTEAFF.

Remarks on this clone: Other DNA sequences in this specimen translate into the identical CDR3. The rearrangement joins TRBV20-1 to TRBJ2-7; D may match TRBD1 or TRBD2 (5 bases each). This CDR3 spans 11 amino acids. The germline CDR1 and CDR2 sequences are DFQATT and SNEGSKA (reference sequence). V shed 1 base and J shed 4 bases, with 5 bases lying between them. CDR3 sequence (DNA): TGCAGTGCTAGAGGGGGGTACGAGCAGTACTTC. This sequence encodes CSARGGYEQYF.

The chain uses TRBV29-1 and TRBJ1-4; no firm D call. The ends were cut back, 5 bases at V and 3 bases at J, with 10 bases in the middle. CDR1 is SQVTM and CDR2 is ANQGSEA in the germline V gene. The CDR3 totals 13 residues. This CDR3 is CSVLRLANEKLFF. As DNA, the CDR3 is TGCAGCGTTCTCAGGTTGGCTAATGAAAAACTGTTTTTT.

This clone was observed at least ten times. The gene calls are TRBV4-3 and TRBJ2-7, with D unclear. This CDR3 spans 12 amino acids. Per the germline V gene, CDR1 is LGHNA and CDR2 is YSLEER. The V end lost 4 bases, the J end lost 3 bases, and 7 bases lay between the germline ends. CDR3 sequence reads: CASSRSYYEQYF. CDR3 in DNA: TGCGCCAGCAGCCGCTCATACTACGAGCAGTACTTC.

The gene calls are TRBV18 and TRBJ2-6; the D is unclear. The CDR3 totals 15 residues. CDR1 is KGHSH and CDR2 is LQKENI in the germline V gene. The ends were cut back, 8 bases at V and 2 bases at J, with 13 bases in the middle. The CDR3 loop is CASRRMAAGANVLTF. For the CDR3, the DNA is TGTGCCAGCCGAAGAATGGCGGCTGGGGCCAACGTCCTGACTTTC. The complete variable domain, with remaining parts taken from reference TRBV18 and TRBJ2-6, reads NAGVMQNPRHLVRRRGQEARLRCSPMKGHSHVYWYRQLPEEGLKFMVYLQKENIIDESGMPKERFSAEFPKEGPSILRIQQVVRGDSAAYFCASRRMAAGANVLTFGAGSRLTVL.